Ten or more counts support the clone carrying this T cell receptor (beta chain). Its target is unknown. The data derive from a study of T cell repertoires in cytomegalovirus infection. On the study more broadly: Carrying CMV and the relevant HLA type showed in public TCR beta signatures. Whole-study results and caveats: Cumulated frequencies of public TCR beta families served to identify carriers of CMV plus the relevant HLA.

TCRdb itself ran the reads through MiXCR, one entry per CDR3 protein. The sample carries about 300,000 distinct CDR3 sequences, 9.6% recorded once. This receptor was taken from a human donor in good health (CMV status not recorded). Some clones in this sample may be carry-over from other donors' samples. Sequenced material: PBMCs.

DNA of the CDR3: TGTGCCAGCAGCTTTCAAAGCGGGGGCCAGGTGGAGACCCAGTACTTC. Translation: CASSFQSGGQVETQYF. The chain combines TRBV7-2 with TRBJ2-5; 8 bases map to TRBD2. There are 16 residues in the CDR3. Germline V gene lookup returns CDR1 SGHTA and CDR2 FQGNSA. Trimming removed 3 bases from V and 5 bases from J; junction bases left unmatched: 11.